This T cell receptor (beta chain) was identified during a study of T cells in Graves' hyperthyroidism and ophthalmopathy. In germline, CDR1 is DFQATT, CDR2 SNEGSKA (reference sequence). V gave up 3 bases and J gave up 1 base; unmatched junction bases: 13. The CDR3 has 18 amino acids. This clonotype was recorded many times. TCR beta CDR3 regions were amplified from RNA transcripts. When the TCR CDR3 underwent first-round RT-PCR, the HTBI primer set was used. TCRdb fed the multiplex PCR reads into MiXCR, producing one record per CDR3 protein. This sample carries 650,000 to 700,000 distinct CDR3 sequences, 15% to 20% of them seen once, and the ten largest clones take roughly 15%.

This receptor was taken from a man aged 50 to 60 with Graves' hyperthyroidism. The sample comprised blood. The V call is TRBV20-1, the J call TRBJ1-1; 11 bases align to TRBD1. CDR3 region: CSASDPSGQGVKNTEAFF. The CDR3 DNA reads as TGCAGTGCTAGCGACCCCTCGGGACAGGGGGTGAAGAACACTGAAGCTTTCTTT.